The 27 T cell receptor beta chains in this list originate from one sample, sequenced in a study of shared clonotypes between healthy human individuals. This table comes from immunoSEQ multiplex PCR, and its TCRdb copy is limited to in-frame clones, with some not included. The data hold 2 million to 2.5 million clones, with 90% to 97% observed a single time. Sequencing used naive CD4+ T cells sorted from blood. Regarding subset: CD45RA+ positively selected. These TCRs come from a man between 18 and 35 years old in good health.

The CDR3, as DNA: TGTGCCAGCAGCCTCGGACTAGCGGGAGGGAGGAACACCGGGGAGCTGTTTTTT. As protein: CASSLGLAGGRNTGELFF. This chain joins TRBV11-3 and TRBJ2-2; 15 bases map to TRBD2. The V segment lost 5 bases and the J segment 1 base; nucleotides outside the gene matches: 5. Germline V gene data show CDR1 as SGHNT and CDR2 as YENEEA. The CDR3 is 18 amino acids.

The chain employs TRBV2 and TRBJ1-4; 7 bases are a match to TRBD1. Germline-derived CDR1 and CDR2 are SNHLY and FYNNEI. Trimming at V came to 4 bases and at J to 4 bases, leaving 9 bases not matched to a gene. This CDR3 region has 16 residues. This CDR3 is CASSANPDRDNEKLFF. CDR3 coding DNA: TGTGCCAGCAGTGCGAACCCCGACAGGGATAATGAAAAACTGTTTTTT.

The CDR3 sequence: CASSQGNRLYNEQFF. The CDR3 DNA sequence: TGTGCCAGCAGCCAAGGGAATAGACTCTACAATGAGCAGTTCTTC. V and J are TRBV14 and TRBJ2-1; no definite D call. This CDR3 is built from 15 residues. Germline V gene data show CDR1 as SGHDN and CDR2 as FVKESK. The V and J ends lost 1 base and 3 bases respectively, with 10 bases between them.

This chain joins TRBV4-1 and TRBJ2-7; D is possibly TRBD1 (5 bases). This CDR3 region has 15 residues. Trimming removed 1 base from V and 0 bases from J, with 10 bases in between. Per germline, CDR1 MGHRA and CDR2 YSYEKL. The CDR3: CASSQVAGPSYEQYF. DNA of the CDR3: TGCGCCAGCAGCCAAGTTGCAGGGCCCTCCTACGAGCAGTACTTC.

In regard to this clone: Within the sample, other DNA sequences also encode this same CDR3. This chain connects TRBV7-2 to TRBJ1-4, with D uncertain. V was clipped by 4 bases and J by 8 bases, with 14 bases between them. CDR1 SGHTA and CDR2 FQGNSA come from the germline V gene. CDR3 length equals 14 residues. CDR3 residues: CASSSGTRGEKLFF. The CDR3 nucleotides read TGTGCCAGCAGCTCGGGTACTAGAGGCGAAAAACTGTTTTTT.

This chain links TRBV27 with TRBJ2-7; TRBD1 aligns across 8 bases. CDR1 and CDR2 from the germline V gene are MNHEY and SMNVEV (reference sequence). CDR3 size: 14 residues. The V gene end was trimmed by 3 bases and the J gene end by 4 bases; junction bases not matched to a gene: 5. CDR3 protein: CASSFQGAGYEQYF. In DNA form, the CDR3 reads TGTGCCAGCAGTTTTCAGGGGGCAGGATACGAGCAGTACTTC.

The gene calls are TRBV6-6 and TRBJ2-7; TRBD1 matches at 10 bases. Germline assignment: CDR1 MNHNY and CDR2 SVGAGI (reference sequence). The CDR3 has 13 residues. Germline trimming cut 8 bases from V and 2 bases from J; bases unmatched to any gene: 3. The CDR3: CASGTGVTYEQYF. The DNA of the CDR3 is TGTGCCAGCGGGACAGGGGTCACCTACGAGCAGTACTTC.

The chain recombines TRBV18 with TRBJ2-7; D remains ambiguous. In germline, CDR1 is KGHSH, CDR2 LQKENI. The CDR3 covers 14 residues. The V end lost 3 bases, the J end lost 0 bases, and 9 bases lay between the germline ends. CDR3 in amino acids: CASSPGPISYEQYF. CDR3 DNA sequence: TGTGCCAGCTCACCCGGACCCATCTCCTACGAGCAGTACTTC.

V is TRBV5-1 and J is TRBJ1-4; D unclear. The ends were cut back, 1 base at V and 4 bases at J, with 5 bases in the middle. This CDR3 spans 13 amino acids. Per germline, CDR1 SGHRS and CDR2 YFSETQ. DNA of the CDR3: TGCGCCAGCAGCTTGTTAGGTAATGAAAAACTGTTTTTT. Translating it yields CASSLLGNEKLFF.

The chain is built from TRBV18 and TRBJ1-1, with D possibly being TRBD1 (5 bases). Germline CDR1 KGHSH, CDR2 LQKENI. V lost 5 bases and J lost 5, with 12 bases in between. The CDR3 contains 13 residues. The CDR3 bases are TGTGCCAGCTCATGGCGGCGGGGGACTGAAGCTTTCTTT. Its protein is CASSWRRGTEAFF.

The CDR3 loop is CASSPQGVLDTEAFF. CDR3 in DNA: TGTGCCAGCAGCCCACAAGGGGTTTTGGACACTGAAGCTTTCTTT. V and J are TRBV9 and TRBJ1-1; TRBD1 might be the D (5 bases). The V end lost 4 bases, the J end lost 3 bases, and 16 bases lay between the germline ends. The CDR3 sequence is 15 residues long. Germline V lookup: CDR1 SGDLS, CDR2 YYNGEE.

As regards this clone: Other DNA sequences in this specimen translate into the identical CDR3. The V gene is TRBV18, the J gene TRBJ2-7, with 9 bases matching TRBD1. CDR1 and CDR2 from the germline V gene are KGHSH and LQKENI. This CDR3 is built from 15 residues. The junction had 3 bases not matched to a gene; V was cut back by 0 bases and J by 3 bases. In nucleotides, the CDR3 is TGTGCCAGCTCACCACCCGCGGGACAGGGCTACGAGCAGTACTTC. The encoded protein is CASSPPAGQGYEQYF. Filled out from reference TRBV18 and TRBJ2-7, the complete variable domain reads NAGVMQNPRHLVRRRGQEARLRCSPMKGHSHVYWYRQLPEEGLKFMVYLQKENIIDESGMPKERFSAEFPKEGPSILRIQQVVRGDSAAYFCASSPPAGQGYEQYFGPGTRLTVT.

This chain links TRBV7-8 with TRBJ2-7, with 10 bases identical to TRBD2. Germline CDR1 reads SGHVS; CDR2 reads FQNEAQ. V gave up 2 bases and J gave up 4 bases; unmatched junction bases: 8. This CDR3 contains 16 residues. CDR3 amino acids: CASSLWASGSRYEQYF. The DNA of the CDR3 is TGTGCCAGCAGCTTATGGGCTAGCGGGAGTAGGTACGAGCAGTACTTC.

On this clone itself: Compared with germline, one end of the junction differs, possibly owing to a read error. CDR3 region: CASRLDRGARDSPLHF. CDR3 nucleotides: TGCGCCAGCAGATTGGACAGGGGGGCGAGGGACTCACCCCTCCACTTT. The chain uses TRBV5-1 and TRBJ1-6; 10 nucleotides align to TRBD1. This CDR3 spans 16 amino acids. The germline CDR1 and CDR2 sequences are SGHRS and YFSETQ.

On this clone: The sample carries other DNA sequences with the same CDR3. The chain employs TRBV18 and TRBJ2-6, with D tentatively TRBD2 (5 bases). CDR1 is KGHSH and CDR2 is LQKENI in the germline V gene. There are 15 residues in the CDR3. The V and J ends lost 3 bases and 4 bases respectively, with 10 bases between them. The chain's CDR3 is CASSPRETGANVLTF. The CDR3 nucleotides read TGTGCCAGCTCACCGAGGGAGACCGGGGCCAACGTCCTGACTTTC. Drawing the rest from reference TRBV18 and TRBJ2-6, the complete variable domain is NAGVMQNPRHLVRRRGQEARLRCSPMKGHSHVYWYRQLPEEGLKFMVYLQKENIIDESGMPKERFSAEFPKEGPSILRIQQVVRGDSAAYFCASSPRETGANVLTFGAGSRLTVL.

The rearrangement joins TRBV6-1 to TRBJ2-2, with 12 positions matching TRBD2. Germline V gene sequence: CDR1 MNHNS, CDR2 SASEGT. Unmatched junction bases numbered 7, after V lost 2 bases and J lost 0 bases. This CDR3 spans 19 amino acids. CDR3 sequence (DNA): TGTGCCAGCAGTGAATCAGTCGGGACTAGCGGGCCGAACACCGGGGAGCTGTTTTTT. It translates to CASSESVGTSGPNTGELFF.

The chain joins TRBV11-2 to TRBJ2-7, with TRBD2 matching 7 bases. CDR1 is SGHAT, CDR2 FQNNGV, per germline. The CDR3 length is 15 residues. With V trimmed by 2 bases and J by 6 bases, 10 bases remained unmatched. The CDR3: CASSLRVGGRAEQYF. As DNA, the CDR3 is TGTGCCAGCAGCTTACGGGTCGGGGGGAGGGCCGAGCAGTACTTC. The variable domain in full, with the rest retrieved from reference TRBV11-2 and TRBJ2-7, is EAGVAQSPRYKIIEKRQSVAFWCNPISGHATLYWYQQILGQGPKLLIQFQNNGVVDDSQLPKDRFSAERLKGVDSTLKIQPAKLEDSAVYLCASSLRVGGRAEQYFGPGTRLTVT.

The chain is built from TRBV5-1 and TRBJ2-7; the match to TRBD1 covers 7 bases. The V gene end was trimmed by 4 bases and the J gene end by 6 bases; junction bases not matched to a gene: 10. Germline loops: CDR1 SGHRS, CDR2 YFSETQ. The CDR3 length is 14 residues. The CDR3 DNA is TGCGCCAGCAGCCGTGGACAGGTCCTAAGCGAGCAGTACTTC. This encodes CASSRGQVLSEQYF. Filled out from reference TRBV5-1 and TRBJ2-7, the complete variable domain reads KAGVTQTPRYLIKTRGQQVTLSCSPISGHRSVSWYQQTPGQGLQFLFEYFSETQRNKGNFPGRFSGRQFSNSRSEMNVSTLELGDSALYLCASSRGQVLSEQYFGPGTRLTVT.

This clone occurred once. The DNA of the CDR3 is TGTGCCAGCAGCTTATACGGAGAGAGGGTCTCTGGAAACACCATATATTTT. Translated: CASSLYGERVSGNTIYF. This rearrangement joins TRBV7-2 to TRBJ1-3, with no clear D. Trimming removed 2 bases at V and 0 bases at J, with 14 bases between. Germline assignment: CDR1 SGHTA and CDR2 FQGNSA. CDR3 length: 17 amino acids.

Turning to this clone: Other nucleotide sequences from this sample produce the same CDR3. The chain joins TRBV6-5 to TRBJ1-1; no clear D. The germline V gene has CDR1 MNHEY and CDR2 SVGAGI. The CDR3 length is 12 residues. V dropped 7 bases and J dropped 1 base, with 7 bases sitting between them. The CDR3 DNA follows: TGTGCCAGCAAACGTGGGAACACTGAAGCTTTCTTT. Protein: CASKRGNTEAFF.

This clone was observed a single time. The CDR3 nucleotides are TGTGCCAGCAGCCCAGGGACAGGAGCACGCCCACTGAGCTCCTACGAGCAGTACTTC. Its protein is CASSPGTGARPLSSYEQYF. V usage is TRBV7-2 and J usage is TRBJ2-7; 8 nucleotides agree with TRBD1. The CDR3 contains 19 residues. Losses at the gene ends were 5 bases for V and 0 bases for J; bases not matched to a gene: 18. The germline V gene has CDR1 SGHTA and CDR2 FQGNSA.

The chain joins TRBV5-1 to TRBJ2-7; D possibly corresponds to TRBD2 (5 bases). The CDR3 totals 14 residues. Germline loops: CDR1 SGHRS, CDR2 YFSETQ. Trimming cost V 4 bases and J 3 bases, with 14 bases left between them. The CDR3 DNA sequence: TGCGCCAGCAGCCAAGGCCTCCGGGGCTACGAGCAGTACTTC. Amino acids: CASSQGLRGYEQYF.

For the CDR3, the DNA is TGTGCCAGCAGCTTAGAGGGGTCCTCCTACAATGAGCAGTTCTTC. Translating gives CASSLEGSSYNEQFF. V and J are TRBV11-3 and TRBJ2-1; D unclear. CDR1 is SGHNT and CDR2 is YENEEA in the germline V gene. The V end lost 0 bases, the J end lost 0 bases, and 6 bases lay between the germline ends. CDR3 length equals 15 residues.

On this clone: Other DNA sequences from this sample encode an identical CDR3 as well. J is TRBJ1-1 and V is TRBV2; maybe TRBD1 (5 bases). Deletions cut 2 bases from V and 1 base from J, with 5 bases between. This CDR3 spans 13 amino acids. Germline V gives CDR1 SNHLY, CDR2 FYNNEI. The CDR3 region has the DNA TGTGCCAGCAGTGAAAGGGGGAACACTGAAGCTTTCTTT. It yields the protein CASSERGNTEAFF.

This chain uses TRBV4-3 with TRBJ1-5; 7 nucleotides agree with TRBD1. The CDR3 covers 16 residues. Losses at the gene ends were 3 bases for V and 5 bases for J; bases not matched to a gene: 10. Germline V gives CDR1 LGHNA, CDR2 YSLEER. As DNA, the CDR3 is TGCGCCAGCAGCCAGGACGCCAGGACAGGCTATCAGCCCCAGCATTTT. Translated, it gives CASSQDARTGYQPQHF.

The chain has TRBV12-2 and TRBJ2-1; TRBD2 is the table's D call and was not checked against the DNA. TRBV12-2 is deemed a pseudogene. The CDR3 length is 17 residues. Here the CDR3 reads CASRLRLAGVQDNEQFF. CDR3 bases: TGTGCAAGTCGCTTGAGACTAGCGGGAGTCCAGGACAATGAGCAGTTCTTC.

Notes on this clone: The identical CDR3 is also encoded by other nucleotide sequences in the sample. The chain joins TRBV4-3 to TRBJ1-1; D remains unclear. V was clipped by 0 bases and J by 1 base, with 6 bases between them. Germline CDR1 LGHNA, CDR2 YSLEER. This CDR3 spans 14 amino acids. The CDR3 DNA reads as TGCGCCAGCAGCCAAGAGACGGCGAACACTGAAGCTTTCTTT. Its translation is CASSQETANTEAFF.